This is a list of T cell receptor beta chains from one sample in a study of cytomegalovirus exposure and HLA in healthy donors. The assay was immunoSEQ multiplex PCR, and TCRdb's table has in-frame clones only and misses some. The sample comprises more than 100,000 clones, about two thirds of which are singletons, and about 3.9% rests with the top ten. What was sequenced was PBMCs. These receptors were taken from a man aged 45-60 years in good health and CMV-seropositive. Both conserved end residues are part of each CDR3. D genes are given only for firm matches. Clone size is stated in some rows and not others, as once, few, many or a class when expanded.

cdr3_nt: TGTGCCAGTAGTCCCTGGACCTCGACAGGTTATGGAGCTTTCTTT
cdr3_aa: CASSPWTSTGYGAFF
j_call: TRBJ1-1
clone_size: NA
d_call: NA
v_call: TRBV19

cdr3_nt: TGTGCCAGCAGCTTTGGCGGGAGGACCACAGATACGCAGTATTTT
cdr3_aa: CASSFGGRTTDTQYF
j_call: TRBJ2-3
clone_size: once
d_call: TRBD2
v_call: TRBV7-6

cdr3_nt: TGTGCCAGCAGCGTGAGGGAGGGCGTAGCGGGGGTGGATGAGCAGTTCTTC
cdr3_aa: CASSVREGVAGVDEQFF
j_call: TRBJ2-1
clone_size: once
d_call: TRBD2
v_call: TRBV9

cdr3_nt: TGTGCCAGCAGTTTCCAGGTGCCCGATGAGCAGTTCTTC
cdr3_aa: CASSFQVPDEQFF
j_call: TRBJ2-1
clone_size: NA
d_call: NA
v_call: TRBV27

cdr3_nt: TGTGCCAGCAGCTCCCCAGGGAATCTTTATGGCTACACCTTC
cdr3_aa: CASSSPGNLYGYTF
j_call: TRBJ1-2
clone_size: NA
d_call: NA
v_call: TRBV5-4

cdr3_nt: TGTGCCATCAGTCTACAGGGGGCGCAGAACACCGGGGAGCTGTTTTTT
cdr3_aa: CAISLQGAQNTGELFF
j_call: TRBJ2-2
clone_size: NA
d_call: TRBD1
v_call: TRBV10-3

cdr3_nt: TGTGCCAGCAGCCTGGGGGGAGGCTACACCTTC
cdr3_aa: CASSLGGGYTF
j_call: TRBJ1-2
clone_size: NA
d_call: NA
v_call: TRBV4-2

cdr3_nt: TGCGCCAGCGGATCCGGAGTGGGCAGGGGGTTCGTAGACACTGAAGCTTTCTTT
cdr3_aa: CASGSGVGRGFVDTEAFF
j_call: TRBJ1-1
clone_size: NA
d_call: TRBD1
v_call: TRBV4-1

cdr3_nt: TGTGCCAGCAGCGCCTCGGGGGGGAAGGGCGGCTACACCTTC
cdr3_aa: CASSASGGKGGYTF
j_call: TRBJ1-2
clone_size: NA
d_call: NA
v_call: TRBV7-3

cdr3_nt: TGTGCCAGCAGCTTAAGGCCCCACAGGGAAGTGACTGAAGCTTTCTTT
cdr3_aa: CASSLRPHREVTEAFF
j_call: TRBJ1-1
clone_size: NA
d_call: NA
v_call: TRBV11-1

cdr3_nt: TGCGCCAGCAGCCAAGGCGAGACTAGCAGCTCCGGCCGGAATGAGCAGTTCTTC
cdr3_aa: CASSQGETSSSGRNEQFF
j_call: TRBJ2-1
clone_size: NA
d_call: TRBD2
v_call: TRBV4-1

cdr3_nt: TGTGCCAGCTCACCGGGGAGAAACACTGAAGCTTTCTTT
cdr3_aa: CASSPGRNTEAFF
j_call: TRBJ1-1
clone_size: NA
d_call: NA
v_call: TRBV18

cdr3_nt: TGTGCCAGCAGCGGCATAGCTCAGCTAAACAATGAGCAGTTCTTC
cdr3_aa: CASSGIAQLNNEQFF
j_call: TRBJ2-1
clone_size: NA
d_call: NA
v_call: TRBV9

cdr3_nt: TGTGCCAGCAGTCCTCAGGGGATCTCTGGAAACACCATATATTTT
cdr3_aa: CASSPQGISGNTIYF
j_call: TRBJ1-3
clone_size: NA
d_call: NA
v_call: TRBV6-1

cdr3_nt: TGCGCCAGCAGCTTGGCCCAGGGAGGCGGAGGTGGCTACACCTTC
cdr3_aa: CASSLAQGGGGGYTF
j_call: TRBJ1-2
clone_size: NA
d_call: NA
v_call: TRBV5-1

cdr3_nt: TGCAGTGCTGGAGGGCGGGATGAGCAGTTCTTC
cdr3_aa: CSAGGRDEQFF
j_call: TRBJ2-1
clone_size: NA
d_call: NA
v_call: TRBV20-1

cdr3_nt: TGTGCCAGCAGCCAAGATGGACAGGGGGCTTGGGAAAAACTGTTTTTT
cdr3_aa: CASSQDGQGAWEKLFF
j_call: TRBJ1-4
clone_size: NA
d_call: TRBD1
v_call: TRBV14

cdr3_nt: TGTGCCAGCTCACCGCCGGGGACAGGGGTTCAGCCCCAGCATTTT
cdr3_aa: CASSPPGTGVQPQHF
j_call: TRBJ1-5
clone_size: NA
d_call: TRBD1
v_call: TRBV18

cdr3_nt: TGCGCCAGCAGCTTGGGGGCAGCCAGTTCGGAGACCCAGTACTTC
cdr3_aa: CASSLGAASSETQYF
j_call: TRBJ2-5
clone_size: NA
d_call: NA
v_call: TRBV5-1

cdr3_nt: TGTGCCAGCAGCCTTAGTACAACAGGGGGCTACGAGCAGTACTTC
cdr3_aa: CASSLSTTGGYEQYF
j_call: TRBJ2-7
clone_size: NA
d_call: TRBD1
v_call: TRBV11-2

cdr3_nt: TGCAGTGCTAGATTGAGTTATGGCTACACCTTC
cdr3_aa: CSARLSYGYTF
j_call: TRBJ1-2
clone_size: NA
d_call: NA
v_call: TRBV20-1

cdr3_nt: TGTGCCAGCAGGGAGACAGGGATTCACTATGGCTACACCTTC
cdr3_aa: CASRETGIHYGYTF
j_call: TRBJ1-2
clone_size: NA
d_call: TRBD1
v_call: TRBV6-1

cdr3_nt: TGTGCCAGCAGCCAAAACCGTGGACAGGGGGCAGTGAACACTGAAGCTTTCTTT
cdr3_aa: CASSQNRGQGAVNTEAFF
j_call: TRBJ1-1
clone_size: NA
d_call: TRBD1
v_call: TRBV7-9

cdr3_nt: TGTGCCAGCAGCCTTCGTGGACTAGCGGGCAACGAGCAGTACTTC
cdr3_aa: CASSLRGLAGNEQYF
j_call: TRBJ2-7
clone_size: NA
d_call: TRBD2
v_call: TRBV5-6

cdr3_nt: TGTGCCAGCAGCGAAACTTCGATCTTGAACACCGGGGAGCTGTTTTTT
cdr3_aa: CASSETSILNTGELFF
j_call: TRBJ2-2
clone_size: NA
d_call: NA
v_call: TRBV7-2

cdr3_nt: TGCGCCAGCAGCCAAGATGGCCAGGGACTCATCAACGAGCAGTACTTC
cdr3_aa: CASSQDGQGLINEQYF
j_call: TRBJ2-7
clone_size: NA
d_call: NA
v_call: TRBV4-3

cdr3_nt: TGTGCCAGCAGCTCAACTAATGGGAATTCACCCCTCCACTTT
cdr3_aa: CASSSTNGNSPLHF
j_call: TRBJ1-6
clone_size: few
d_call: NA
v_call: TRBV7-6

cdr3_nt: TGTGCCAGCAGCTTAGCGACTCCTACTAATGAAAAACTGTTTTTT
cdr3_aa: CASSLATPTNEKLFF
j_call: TRBJ1-4
clone_size: NA
d_call: NA
v_call: TRBV7-9

cdr3_nt: TGCGCCAGCAGCGGGAGGGAGGCCACCGGGGACTATGGCTACACCTTC
cdr3_aa: CASSGREATGDYGYTF
j_call: TRBJ1-2
clone_size: NA
d_call: NA
v_call: TRBV25-1

cdr3_nt: TGTGCCAGCAGCCGGGGACTGAACACCGGGGAGCTGTTTTTT
cdr3_aa: CASSRGLNTGELFF
j_call: TRBJ2-2
clone_size: NA
d_call: NA
v_call: TRBV5-6

cdr3_nt: TGTGCCAGCAGTTTATATGGACAGGGAATCGGCTATGGCTACACCTTC
cdr3_aa: CASSLYGQGIGYGYTF
j_call: TRBJ1-2
clone_size: NA
d_call: TRBD1
v_call: TRBV28

cdr3_nt: TGTGCCAGGACACAGGGACCAGCCTACGAGCAGTACTTC
cdr3_aa: CARTQGPAYEQYF
j_call: TRBJ2-7
clone_size: few
d_call: NA
v_call: TRBV6-4